One sample yielded the 21 T cell receptor beta chains listed below, sequenced in a study of healthy donors' naive CD4 and CD8 T cells. TCR libraries were built from roughly 0.5 ug of total RNA by linear amplification. TCRdb ran MiXCR on the reads and lists one entry per CDR3 protein. This table holds about 180,000 distinct CDR3 sequences, over 60% found once. The sequenced sample consisted of naive CD4+ and CD8+ T cells sorted from blood, pooled from several donors. These receptors were taken from a pool of human donors in good health; the sample pools cells from several healthy donors.

This clonotype was recorded a few times. The gene calls are TRBV5-1 and TRBJ1-1; no clear D gene. This CDR3 contains 15 residues. The germline V gene has CDR1 SGHRS and CDR2 YFSETQ. Trimming stripped 0 bases from V and 1 base from J, with 10 bases between. The CDR3: CASSLDLHPNTEAFF. As DNA, the CDR3 is TGCGCCAGCAGCTTGGACCTTCACCCGAACACTGAAGCTTTCTTT.

The chain joins TRBV29-1 to TRBJ2-7; 12 positions match TRBD2. This CDR3 is built from 14 residues. Per the germline V gene, CDR1 is SQVTM and CDR2 is ANQGSEA. Trimming removed 4 bases from V and 3 bases from J; junction bases left unmatched: 4. CDR3 in amino acids: CSVARLAGVYEQYF. The CDR3 DNA is TGCAGCGTTGCCAGACTAGCGGGAGTCTACGAGCAGTACTTC.

The chain joins TRBV29-1 to TRBJ1-2; D might be TRBD1 (5 bases). This CDR3 is 12 amino acids long. Trimming took off 4 bases at V and 1 base at J, with 7 bases between the two ends. The germline V gene encodes CDR1 SQVTM and CDR2 ANQGSEA. CDR3 coding DNA: TGCAGCGTTGGGAGGGGTAACTATGGCTACACCTTC. This codes for CSVGRGNYGYTF.

This clonotype was detected a few times. The J gene is TRBJ2-7, the V gene TRBV29-1, with TRBD1 matching over 7 bases. The V and J ends lost 6 bases and 1 base, in that order; junction bases with no gene match: 9. The CDR3 is made up of 14 amino acids. CDR1 and CDR2 (germline): SQVTM, ANQGSEA. In DNA form, the CDR3 reads TGCAGCGTGCGTCCCGGGACAGAGTCCTACGAGCAGTACTTC. This sequence encodes CSVRPGTESYEQYF.

The rearrangement uses TRBV7-2 and TRBJ1-2; D is perhaps TRBD1 (5 bases). From germline, CDR1 is SGHTA and CDR2 FQGNSA. The CDR3 extends over 15 amino acids. Trimming removed 1 base at V and 4 bases at J, with 13 bases between. The CDR3 nucleotides are TGTGCCAGCAGCTTAGTTCAGGGAGACTCCTATGGCTACACCTTC. It specifies CASSLVQGDSYGYTF.

The chain employs TRBV6-1 and TRBJ1-2; tentatively, D is TRBD1 (6 bases). The CDR3 spans 14 residues. V lost 1 base and J lost 4, with 10 bases in between. Germline CDR1 and CDR2: MNHNS and SASEGT. Written as DNA, the CDR3 is TGTGCCAGCAGTGAAGAAAGGGGGAGCTATGGCTACACCTTC. Its translation: CASSEERGSYGYTF.

In this sample, this clonotype turned up once. J is TRBJ2-1 and V is TRBV19; D call uncertain. Germline V CDR1 and CDR2: LNHDA, SQIVND (reference sequence). The CDR3 is 13 amino acids. V lost 6 bases and J 6 bases, leaving 12 bases between the germline ends. The CDR3 DNA sequence: TGTGCCAGTAGCCTGCGATGGGGCAATGAGCAGTTCTTC. Its translation: CASSLRWGNEQFF.

V usage is TRBV27 and J usage is TRBJ1-1, with TRBD1 identical over 7 bases. J was trimmed by 5 bases and V by 6 bases; bases with no gene match: 6. The CDR3 totals 13 residues. Germline V gene sequence: CDR1 MNHEY, CDR2 SMNVEV (reference sequence). In DNA form, the CDR3 reads TGTGCCAGCAGGAGAACAGGGGAGACTGAAGCTTTCTTT. Translating gives CASRRTGETEAFF.

The J gene is TRBJ2-1, the V gene TRBV7-9; the match to TRBD1 covers 10 bases. Unmatched junction bases numbered 5, after V lost 1 base and J lost 5 bases. The germline V gene encodes CDR1 SEHNR and CDR2 FQNEAQ (reference sequence). The length of the CDR3 is 16 residues. Here the CDR3 DNA reads TGTGCCAGCAGCTTAGTGACAGGGGGCGCGGACAATGAGCAGTTCTTC. It encodes CASSLVTGGADNEQFF.

The chain employs TRBV2 and TRBJ1-5; D gene unclear. Per the germline V gene, CDR1 is SNHLY and CDR2 is FYNNEI. Trimming took off 0 bases at V and 7 bases at J, with 10 bases between the two ends. This CDR3 is 14 amino acids long. The DNA of the CDR3 is TGTGCCAGCAGTGAAGCGGGCCTCCTACAGCCCCAGCATTTT. This translates into CASSEAGLLQPQHF.

The chain employs TRBV6-5 and TRBJ1-2; 7 bases map to TRBD1. The germline V gene has CDR1 MNHEY and CDR2 SVGAGI. The V gene end was trimmed by 2 bases and the J gene end by 4 bases; junction bases not matched to a gene: 4. The CDR3 runs 14 residues. The CDR3 DNA reads TGTGCCAGCAGTTACCAGGGACAGATCTATGGCTACACCTTC. Protein product: CASSYQGQIYGYTF.

This clonotype occurred a few times. V usage is TRBV29-1 and J usage is TRBJ2-7; D may be TRBD1 or TRBD2 (5 bases each). Germline V gene sequence: CDR1 SQVTM, CDR2 ANQGSEA. This CDR3 contains 11 residues. Between the trimmed V and J ends, which lost 4 bases and 5 bases, there was a span of 9 bases. The CDR3: CSVVGTNEQYF. CDR3 DNA sequence: TGCAGCGTTGTCGGGACGAACGAGCAGTACTTC.

The chain is built from TRBV29-1 and TRBJ1-3, with a tentative D call TRBD1 (6 bases). The V and J ends lost 5 bases and 0 bases respectively, with 14 bases between them. The CDR3 consists of 15 residues. Germline V gene lookup returns CDR1 SQVTM and CDR2 ANQGSEA. The CDR3 here is CSVQGSLNSGNTIYF. The CDR3 DNA sequence: TGCAGCGTTCAGGGGAGCCTTAACTCTGGAAACACCATATATTTT.

This rearrangement joins TRBV29-1 to TRBJ2-5, with 7 positions matching TRBD1. The length of the CDR3 is 12 residues. Per germline, CDR1 SQVTM and CDR2 ANQGSEA. The V and J ends lost 4 bases and 4 bases, in that order; junction bases with no gene match: 3. CDR3 coding DNA: TGCAGCGTTGGAAGGGGGCCAGAGACCCAGTACTTC. It codes for CSVGRGPETQYF.

CDR3 sequence (DNA): TGCAGCGTTCCGCTAGGGGGGCAAGAGACCCAGTACTTC. This translates into CSVPLGGQETQYF. This chain links TRBV29-1 with TRBJ2-5; the D call may be TRBD1 or TRBD2 (6 bases each). The CDR3 is 13 residues long. The V end was cut by 5 bases, the J end by 2 bases, with 12 bases between. Germline V lookup: CDR1 SQVTM, CDR2 ANQGSEA.

This sequence joins TRBV29-1 and TRBJ2-1; 8 nucleotides match TRBD1. J was trimmed by 7 bases and V by 4 bases; bases with no gene match: 6. The CDR3 spans 13 residues. Per germline, CDR1 SQVTM and CDR2 ANQGSEA. The CDR3, as DNA: TGCAGCGTTGGGCGGGACAGGCTGAATGAGCAGTTCTTC. This translates into CSVGRDRLNEQFF.

The chain employs TRBV19 and TRBJ1-3; a possible D gene is TRBD1 (5 bases). CDR3 size: 16 residues. Trimming cost V 2 bases and J 0 bases, with 11 bases left between them. Germline CDR1 and CDR2: LNHDA and SQIVND (reference sequence). CDR3 amino acids: CASSITMRGSGNTIYF. CDR3 DNA: TGTGCCAGTAGTATAACCATGAGGGGCTCTGGAAACACCATATATTTT.

V usage is TRBV19 and J usage is TRBJ1-5, with D possibly TRBD1 on 6 matching bases. The CDR3 runs to 15 residues. CDR1 LNHDA and CDR2 SQIVND come from the germline V gene (reference sequence). V lost 0 bases and J lost 3, with 9 bases in between. CDR3 amino acids: CASSIDRGFNQPQHF. CDR3 DNA sequence: TGTGCCAGTAGTATAGACAGGGGATTCAATCAGCCCCAGCATTTT.

The rearrangement links TRBV6-5 to TRBJ2-5; 13 positions match TRBD2. J lost 4 bases, V lost 6 bases, and 8 bases had no gene match. The CDR3 contains 16 residues. Per germline, CDR1 MNHEY and CDR2 SVGAGI. The CDR3: CASSSGTSGARETQYF. The CDR3 DNA follows: TGTGCCAGCAGCTCCGGGACTAGCGGGGCCCGAGAGACCCAGTACTTC.

The chain carries TRBV6-5 and TRBJ2-5; D may be TRBD1 or TRBD2 (6 bases each). The germline V and J ends were trimmed by 7 bases and 1 base, with 10 bases remaining between them. Germline V CDR1 and CDR2: MNHEY, SVGAGI. The CDR3 has 13 residues. CDR3 DNA: TGTGCCAGCAACGAGGGGGGCCAAGAGACCCAGTACTTC. It translates to CASNEGGQETQYF.

This chain uses TRBV29-1 with TRBJ1-2; TRBD1 matches at 10 bases. This CDR3 has 14 amino acids. Germline lookup yields CDR1 SQVTM and CDR2 ANQGSEA. J gave up 6 bases and V 4 bases, and 8 bases lay outside the gene matches. This CDR3 reads CSVVGQGSRDGYTF. The CDR3 DNA reads as TGCAGCGTTGTGGGACAGGGGAGCAGGGATGGCTACACCTTC.